The following is a T cell receptor beta chain sequence with its context. This record belongs to a study of blood T cell repertoires in COVID-19. Study-wide context: T cells, B-cell-depleted T cells, or PBMCs provided the cDNA or gDNA that served as material.

Trimming removed 6 bases from V and 3 bases from J, with 8 bases in between. Germline loops: CDR1 KGHSH, CDR2 LQKENI. The CDR3 contains 12 residues. Clones were sequenced by immunoSEQ multiplex PCR, and TCRdb holds only the in-frame ones, with some missing. The repertoire holds more than 65,000 clones, with roughly 78% as singletons. The clonotype originates from a human donor in a cohort sampled during active COVID-19. The gene calls are TRBV18 and TRBJ1-1; the D is unclear. Specimen: peripheral blood. The CDR3, as DNA: TGTGCCAGCTCCTCTGGAGACACTGAAGCTTTCTTT. Translating gives CASSSGDTEAFF. Full variable domain (outside the CDR3, taken from reference TRBV18 and TRBJ1-1): NAGVMQNPRHLVRRRGQEARLRCSPMKGHSHVYWYRQLPEEGLKFMVYLQKENIIDESGMPKERFSAEFPKEGPSILRIQQVVRGDSAAYFCASSSGDTEAFFGQGTRLTVV.